This T cell receptor beta chain was documented in a study of shared clonotypes between healthy human individuals. For the study at large: CD4 naive and memory got three plates each, CD8 naive two, CD8 memory one. Broader study findings: Clonotype sharing among donors, it was expected, would be affected by sequencing depth.

Comments on this clone: Its cognate antigen is unknown.

Under the authors' procedure: There were no quality scores in the junction-only immunoSEQ sequences, so filtering differed. The table came from immunoSEQ multiplex PCR; TCRdb's copy has only in-frame clones and leaves some out. The D gene and trimming were derived from the DNA, and the V and J assignments and clone size from that table. Here the sample spans more than 400,000 clones, approximately 95% being singletons. The germline gives CDR1 SGHNT, CDR2 YYREEE (reference sequence). There are 14 residues in the CDR3. Trimming removed 4 bases from V and 4 bases from J, with 11 bases in between. The TCR sequence derives from a woman aged 25 to 45 in good health. The J gene is TRBJ2-2, the V gene TRBV5-4; D unresolved. Material for sequencing was naive CD4+ T cells sorted from blood. Subset described: CD45RA+ positively selected. Here the CDR3 DNA reads TGTGCCAGCAGCACACGGACGGCCACCGGGGAGCTGTTTTTT. Encoded protein: CASSTRTATGELFF.